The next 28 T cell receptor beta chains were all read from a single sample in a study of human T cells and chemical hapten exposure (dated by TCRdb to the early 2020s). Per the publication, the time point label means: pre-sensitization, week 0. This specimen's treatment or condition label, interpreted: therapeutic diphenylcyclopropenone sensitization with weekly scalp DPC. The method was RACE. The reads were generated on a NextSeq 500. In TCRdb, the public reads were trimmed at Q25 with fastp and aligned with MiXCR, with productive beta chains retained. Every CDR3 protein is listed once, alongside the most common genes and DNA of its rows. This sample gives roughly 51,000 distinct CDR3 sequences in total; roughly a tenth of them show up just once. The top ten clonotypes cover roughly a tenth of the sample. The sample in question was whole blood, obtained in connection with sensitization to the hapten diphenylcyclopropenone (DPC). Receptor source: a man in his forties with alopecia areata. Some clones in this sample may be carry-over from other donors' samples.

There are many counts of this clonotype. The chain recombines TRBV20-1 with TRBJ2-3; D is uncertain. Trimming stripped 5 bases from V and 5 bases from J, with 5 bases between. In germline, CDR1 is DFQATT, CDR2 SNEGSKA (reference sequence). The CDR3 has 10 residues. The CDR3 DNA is TGCAGTGCTTTTGTAGATACGCAGTATTTT. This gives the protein CSAFVDTQYF.

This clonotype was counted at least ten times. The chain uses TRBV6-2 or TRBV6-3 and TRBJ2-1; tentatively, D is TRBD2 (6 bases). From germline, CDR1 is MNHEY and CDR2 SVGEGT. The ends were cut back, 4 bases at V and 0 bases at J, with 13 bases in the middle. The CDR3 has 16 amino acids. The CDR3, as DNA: TGTGCCAGCAGTTCGTCCGGGACTGTCTCCTACAATGAGCAGTTCTTC. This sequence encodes CASSSSGTVSYNEQFF.

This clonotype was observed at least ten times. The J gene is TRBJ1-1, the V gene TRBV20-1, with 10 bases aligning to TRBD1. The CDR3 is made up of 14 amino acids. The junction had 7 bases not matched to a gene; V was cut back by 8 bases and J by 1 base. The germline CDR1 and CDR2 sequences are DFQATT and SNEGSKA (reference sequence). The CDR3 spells CSTDRGYQNTEAFF. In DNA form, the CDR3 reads TGCAGTACGGACAGGGGGTACCAGAACACTGAAGCTTTCTTT.

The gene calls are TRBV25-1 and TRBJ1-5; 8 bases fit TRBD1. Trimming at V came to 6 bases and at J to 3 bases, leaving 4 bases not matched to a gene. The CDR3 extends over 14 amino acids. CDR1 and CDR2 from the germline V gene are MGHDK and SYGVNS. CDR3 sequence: CASSETGANQPQHF. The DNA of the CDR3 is TGTGCCAGCAGCGAGACAGGGGCCAATCAGCCCCAGCATTTT.

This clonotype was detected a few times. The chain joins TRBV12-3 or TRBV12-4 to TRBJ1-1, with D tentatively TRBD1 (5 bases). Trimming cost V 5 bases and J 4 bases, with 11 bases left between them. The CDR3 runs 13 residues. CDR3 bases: TGTGCCAGCAGTCGGGGCCTGGGCACTGAAGCTTTCTTT. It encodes CASSRGLGTEAFF.

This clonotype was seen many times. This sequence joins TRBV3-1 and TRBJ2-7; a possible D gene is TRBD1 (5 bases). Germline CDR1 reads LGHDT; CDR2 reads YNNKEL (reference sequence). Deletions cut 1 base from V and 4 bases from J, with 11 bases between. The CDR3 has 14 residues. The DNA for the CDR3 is TGTGCCAGCAGCCAAGTCGACAGACGATACGAGCAGTACTTC. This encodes CASSQVDRRYEQYF.

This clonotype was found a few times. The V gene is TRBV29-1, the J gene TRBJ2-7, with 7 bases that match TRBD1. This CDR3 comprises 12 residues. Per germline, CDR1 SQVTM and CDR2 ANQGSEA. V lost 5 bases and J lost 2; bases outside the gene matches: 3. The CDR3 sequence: CSVLTGTYEQYF. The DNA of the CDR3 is TGCAGCGTTTTGACAGGGACCTACGAGCAGTACTTC.

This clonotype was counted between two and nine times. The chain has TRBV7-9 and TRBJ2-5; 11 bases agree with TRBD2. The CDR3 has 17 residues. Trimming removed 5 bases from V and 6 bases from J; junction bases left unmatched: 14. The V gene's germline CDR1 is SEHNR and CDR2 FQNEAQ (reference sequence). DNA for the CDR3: TGTGCCAGCAGCCCCCTTAGTCTAACTAGCGGGAGAAAGACCCAGTACTTC. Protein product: CASSPLSLTSGRKTQYF.

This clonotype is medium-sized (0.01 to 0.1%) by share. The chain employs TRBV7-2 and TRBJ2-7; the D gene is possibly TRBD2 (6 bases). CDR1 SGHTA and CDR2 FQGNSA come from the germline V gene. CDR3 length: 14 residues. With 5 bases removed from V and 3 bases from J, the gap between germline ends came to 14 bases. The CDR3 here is CASSLGTFGYEQYF. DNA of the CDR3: TGTGCCAGCAGCCTTGGGACTTTCGGCTACGAGCAGTACTTC. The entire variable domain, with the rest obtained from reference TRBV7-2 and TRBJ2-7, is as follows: GAGVSQSPSNKVTEKGKDVELRCDPISGHTALYWYRQSLGQGLEFLIYFQGNSAPDKSGLPSDRFSAERTGGSVSTLTIQRTQQEDSAVYLCASSLGTFGYEQYFGPGTRLTVT.

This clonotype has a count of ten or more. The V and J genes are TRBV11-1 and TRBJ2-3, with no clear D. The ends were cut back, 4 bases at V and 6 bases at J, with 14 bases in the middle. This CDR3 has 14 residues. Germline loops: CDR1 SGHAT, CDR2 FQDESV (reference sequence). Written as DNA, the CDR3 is TGTGCCAGCAGCTCAAGCCTAAGTGGCGATACGCAGTATTTT. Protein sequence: CASSSSLSGDTQYF.

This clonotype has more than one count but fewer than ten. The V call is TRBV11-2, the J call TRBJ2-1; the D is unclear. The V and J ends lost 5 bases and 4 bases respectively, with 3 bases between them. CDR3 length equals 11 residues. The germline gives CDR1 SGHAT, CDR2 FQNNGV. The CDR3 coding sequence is TGTGCCAGCAGCCAATACAATGAGCAGTTCTTC. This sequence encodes CASSQYNEQFF. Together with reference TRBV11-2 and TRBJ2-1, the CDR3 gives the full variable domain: EAGVAQSPRYKIIEKRQSVAFWCNPISGHATLYWYQQILGQGPKLLIQFQNNGVVDDSQLPKDRFSAERLKGVDSTLKIQPAKLEDSAVYLCASSQYNEQFFGPGTRLTVL.

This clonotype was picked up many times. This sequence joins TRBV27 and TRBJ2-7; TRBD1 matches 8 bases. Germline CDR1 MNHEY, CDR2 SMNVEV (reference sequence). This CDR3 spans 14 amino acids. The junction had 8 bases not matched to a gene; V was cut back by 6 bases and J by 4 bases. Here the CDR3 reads CASSPSRGPYEQYF. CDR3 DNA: TGTGCCAGCAGCCCTTCCAGGGGGCCGTACGAGCAGTACTTC.

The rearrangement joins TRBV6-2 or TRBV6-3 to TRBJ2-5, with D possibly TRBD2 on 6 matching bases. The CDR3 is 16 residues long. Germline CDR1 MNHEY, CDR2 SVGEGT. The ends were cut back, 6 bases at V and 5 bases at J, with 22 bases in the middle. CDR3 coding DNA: TGTGCCAGCAGCTCCGGACTATCAGTTCAGTTGGAGACCCAGTACTTC. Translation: CASSSGLSVQLETQYF.

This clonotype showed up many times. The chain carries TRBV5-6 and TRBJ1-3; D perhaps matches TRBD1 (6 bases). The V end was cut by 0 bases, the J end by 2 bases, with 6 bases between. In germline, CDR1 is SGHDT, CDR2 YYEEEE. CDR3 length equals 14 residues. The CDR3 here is CASSLGTAGNTIYF. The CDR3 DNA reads TGTGCCAGCAGCTTGGGGACAGCTGGAAACACCATATATTTT.

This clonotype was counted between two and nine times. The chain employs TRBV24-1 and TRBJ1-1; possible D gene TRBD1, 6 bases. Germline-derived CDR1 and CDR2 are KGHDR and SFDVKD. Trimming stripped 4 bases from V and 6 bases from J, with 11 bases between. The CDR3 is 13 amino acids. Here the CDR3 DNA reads TGTGCCACCAGTGACCCAGGGGACGCTGAAGCTTTCTTT. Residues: CATSDPGDAEAFF.

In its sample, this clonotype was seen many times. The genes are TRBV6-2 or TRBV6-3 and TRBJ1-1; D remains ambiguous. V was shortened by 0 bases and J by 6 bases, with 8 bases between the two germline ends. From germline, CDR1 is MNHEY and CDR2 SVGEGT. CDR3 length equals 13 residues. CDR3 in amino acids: CASSYSRLSEAFF. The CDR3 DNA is TGTGCCAGCAGTTACTCTAGGCTCTCTGAAGCTTTCTTT.

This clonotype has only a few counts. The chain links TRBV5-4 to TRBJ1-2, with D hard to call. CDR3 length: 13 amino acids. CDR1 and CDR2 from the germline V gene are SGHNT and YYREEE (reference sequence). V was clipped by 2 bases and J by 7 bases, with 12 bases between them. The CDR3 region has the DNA TGTGCCAGCAGCTTTGAAGGGAGAGGTGGCTACACCTTC. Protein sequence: CASSFEGRGGYTF.

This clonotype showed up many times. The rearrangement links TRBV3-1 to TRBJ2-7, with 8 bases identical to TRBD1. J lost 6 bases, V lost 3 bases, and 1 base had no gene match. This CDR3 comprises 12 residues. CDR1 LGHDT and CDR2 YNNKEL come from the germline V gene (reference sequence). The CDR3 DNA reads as TGTGCCAGCAGCCACGGACAGGGCGAGCAGTACTTC. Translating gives CASSHGQGEQYF.

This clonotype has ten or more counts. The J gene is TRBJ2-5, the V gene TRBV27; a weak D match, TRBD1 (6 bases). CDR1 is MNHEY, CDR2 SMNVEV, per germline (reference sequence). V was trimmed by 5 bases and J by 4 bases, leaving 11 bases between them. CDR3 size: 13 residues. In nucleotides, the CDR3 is TGTGCCAGCAGTACAGGGTTTCGAGAGACCCAGTACTTC. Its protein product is CASSTGFRETQYF.

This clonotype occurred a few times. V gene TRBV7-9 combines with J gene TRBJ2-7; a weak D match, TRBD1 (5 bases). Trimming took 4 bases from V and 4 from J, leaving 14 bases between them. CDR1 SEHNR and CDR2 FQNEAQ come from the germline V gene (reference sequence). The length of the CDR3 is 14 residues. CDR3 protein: CASSSDTPGYEQYF. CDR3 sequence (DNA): TGTGCCAGCAGCTCAGACACCCCAGGGTACGAGCAGTACTTC.

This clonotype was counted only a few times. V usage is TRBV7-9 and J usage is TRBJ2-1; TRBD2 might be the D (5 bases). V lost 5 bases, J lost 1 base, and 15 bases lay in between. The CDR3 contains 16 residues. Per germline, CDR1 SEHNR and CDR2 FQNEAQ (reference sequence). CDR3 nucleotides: TGTGCCAGCAGCCACTTAGACGGGAAGTCCTACAATGAGCAGTTCTTC. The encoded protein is CASSHLDGKSYNEQFF.

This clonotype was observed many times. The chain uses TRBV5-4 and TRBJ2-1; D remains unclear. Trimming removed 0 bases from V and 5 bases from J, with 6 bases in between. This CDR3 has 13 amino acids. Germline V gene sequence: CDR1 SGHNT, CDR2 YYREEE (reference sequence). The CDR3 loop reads CASSLDINNEQFF. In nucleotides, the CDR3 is TGTGCCAGCAGCTTGGACATTAACAATGAGCAGTTCTTC.

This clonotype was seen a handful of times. Written as DNA, the CDR3 is TGTGCCAGTGGGACTAGCGGTTACGAGCAGTACTTC. It yields the protein CASGTSGYEQYF. The chain combines TRBV19 with TRBJ2-7; 11 bases match TRBD2. This CDR3 comprises 12 residues. Germline V gene lookup returns CDR1 LNHDA and CDR2 SQIVND (reference sequence). With V trimmed by 8 bases and J by 4 bases, 1 base remained unmatched.

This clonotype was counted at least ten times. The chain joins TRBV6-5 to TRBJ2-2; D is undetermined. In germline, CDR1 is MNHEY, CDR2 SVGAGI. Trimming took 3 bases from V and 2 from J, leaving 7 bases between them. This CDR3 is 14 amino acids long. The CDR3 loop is CASSYIQNTGELFF. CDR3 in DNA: TGTGCCAGCAGTTATATACAAAACACCGGGGAGCTGTTTTTT.

CDR3 nucleotide sequence: TGTGCCAGCAGCTTGGGACTAGCGGGACTTCATGAGCAGTTCTTC. This codes for CASSLGLAGLHEQFF. V usage is TRBV7-9 and J usage is TRBJ2-1, with TRBD2 matching over 13 bases. This CDR3 is 15 amino acids long. With 3 bases clipped from V and 8 bases from J, the junction kept 4 bases outside the gene matches. Germline V gene lookup returns CDR1 SEHNR and CDR2 FQNEAQ (reference sequence).

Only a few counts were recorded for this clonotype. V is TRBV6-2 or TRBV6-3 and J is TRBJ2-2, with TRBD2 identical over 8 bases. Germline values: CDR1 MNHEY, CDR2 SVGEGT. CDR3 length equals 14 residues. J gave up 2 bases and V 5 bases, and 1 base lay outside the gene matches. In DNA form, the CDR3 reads TGTGCCAGCAGTCGGACTAGCAACACCGGGGAGCTGTTTTTT. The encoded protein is CASSRTSNTGELFF.

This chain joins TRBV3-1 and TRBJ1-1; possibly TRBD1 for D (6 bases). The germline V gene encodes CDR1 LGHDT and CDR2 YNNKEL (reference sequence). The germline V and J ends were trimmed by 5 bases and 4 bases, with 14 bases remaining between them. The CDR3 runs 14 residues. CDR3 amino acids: CASSRGSRGTEAFF. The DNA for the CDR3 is TGTGCCAGCAGCAGGGGGTCTAGGGGCACTGAAGCTTTCTTT. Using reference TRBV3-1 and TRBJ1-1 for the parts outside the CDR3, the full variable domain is DTAVSQTPKYLVTQMGNDKSIKCEQNLGHDTMYWYKQDSKKFLKIMFSYNNKELIINETVPNRFSPKSPDKAHLNLHINSLELGDSAVYFCASSRGSRGTEAFFGQGTRLTVV.

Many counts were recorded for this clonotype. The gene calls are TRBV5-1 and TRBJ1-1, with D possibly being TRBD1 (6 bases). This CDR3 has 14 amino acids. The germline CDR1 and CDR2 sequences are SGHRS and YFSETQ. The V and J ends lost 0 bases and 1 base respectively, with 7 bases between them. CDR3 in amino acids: CASSLGQANTEAFF. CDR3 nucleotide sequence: TGCGCCAGCAGCTTGGGACAGGCGAACACTGAAGCTTTCTTT.